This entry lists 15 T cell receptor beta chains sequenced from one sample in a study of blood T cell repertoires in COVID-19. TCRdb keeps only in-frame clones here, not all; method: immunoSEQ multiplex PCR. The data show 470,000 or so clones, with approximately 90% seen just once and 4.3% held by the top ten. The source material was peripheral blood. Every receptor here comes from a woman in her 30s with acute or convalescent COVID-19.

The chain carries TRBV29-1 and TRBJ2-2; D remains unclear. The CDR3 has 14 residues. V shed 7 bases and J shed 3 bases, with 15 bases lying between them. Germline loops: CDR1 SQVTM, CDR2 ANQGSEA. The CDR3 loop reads CSARLTGYTGELFF. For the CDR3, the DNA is TGCAGCGCCCGTTTGACCGGGTACACCGGGGAGCTGTTTTTT.

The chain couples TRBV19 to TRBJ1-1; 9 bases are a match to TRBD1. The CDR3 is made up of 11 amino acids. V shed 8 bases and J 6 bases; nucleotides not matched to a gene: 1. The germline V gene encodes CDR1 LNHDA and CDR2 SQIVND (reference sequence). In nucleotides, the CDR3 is TGTGCCAGTCGACAGGGGGCTGAAGCTTTCTTT. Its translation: CASRQGAEAFF.

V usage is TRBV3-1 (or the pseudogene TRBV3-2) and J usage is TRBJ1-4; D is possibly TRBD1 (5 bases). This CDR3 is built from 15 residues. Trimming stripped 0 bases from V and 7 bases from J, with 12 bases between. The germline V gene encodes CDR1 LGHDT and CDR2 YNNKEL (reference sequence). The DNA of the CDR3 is TGTGCCAGCAGCCAAGATAGTGGGGCGCGTGAAAAACTGTTTTTT. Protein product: CASSQDSGAREKLFF.

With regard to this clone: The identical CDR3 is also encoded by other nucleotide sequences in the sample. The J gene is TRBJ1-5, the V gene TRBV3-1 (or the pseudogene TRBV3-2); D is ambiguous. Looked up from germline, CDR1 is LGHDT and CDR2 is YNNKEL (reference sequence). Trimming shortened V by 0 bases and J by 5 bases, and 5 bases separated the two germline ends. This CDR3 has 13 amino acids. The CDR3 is CASSQDRDQPQHF. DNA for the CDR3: TGTGCCAGCAGCCAAGATCGTGATCAGCCCCAGCATTTT.

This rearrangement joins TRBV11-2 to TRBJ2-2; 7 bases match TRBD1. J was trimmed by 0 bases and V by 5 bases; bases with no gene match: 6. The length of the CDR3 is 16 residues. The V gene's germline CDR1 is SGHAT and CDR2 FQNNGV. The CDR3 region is CASSPRQGANTGELFF. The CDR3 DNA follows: TGTGCCAGCAGCCCTCGACAGGGTGCGAACACCGGGGAGCTGTTTTTT.

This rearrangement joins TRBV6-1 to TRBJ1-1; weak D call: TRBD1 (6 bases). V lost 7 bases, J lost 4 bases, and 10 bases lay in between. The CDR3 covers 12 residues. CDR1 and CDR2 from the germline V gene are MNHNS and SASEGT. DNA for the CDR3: TGTGCCAGCATGAGGGGGACCACTGAAGCTTTCTTT. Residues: CASMRGTTEAFF.

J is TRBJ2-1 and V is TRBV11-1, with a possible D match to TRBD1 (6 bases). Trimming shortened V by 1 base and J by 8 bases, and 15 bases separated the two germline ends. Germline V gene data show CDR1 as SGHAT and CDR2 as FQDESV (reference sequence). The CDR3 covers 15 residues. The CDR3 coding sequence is TGTGCCAGCAGCTTAGTAAGGGGGTCACTGGATGAGCAGTTCTTC. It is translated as CASSLVRGSLDEQFF.

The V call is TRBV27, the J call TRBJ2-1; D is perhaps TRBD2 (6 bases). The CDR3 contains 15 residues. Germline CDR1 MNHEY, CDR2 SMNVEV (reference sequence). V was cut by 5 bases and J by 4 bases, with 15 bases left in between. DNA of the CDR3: TGTGCCAGCAGTAAGCTAGCGTTGGGGTACAATGAGCAGTTCTTC. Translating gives CASSKLALGYNEQFF.

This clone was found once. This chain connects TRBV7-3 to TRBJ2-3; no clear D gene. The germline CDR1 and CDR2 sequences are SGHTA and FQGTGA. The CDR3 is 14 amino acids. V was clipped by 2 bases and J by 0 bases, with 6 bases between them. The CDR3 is CASSLSRSTDTQYF. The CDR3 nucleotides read TGTGCCAGCAGCTTATCACGGAGCACAGATACGCAGTATTTT.

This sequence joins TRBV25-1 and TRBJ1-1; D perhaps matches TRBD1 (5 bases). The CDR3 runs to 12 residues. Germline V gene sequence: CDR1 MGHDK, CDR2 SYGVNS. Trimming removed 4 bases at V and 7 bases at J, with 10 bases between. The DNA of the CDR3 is TGTGCCAGCAGTGGCGGGGGGGGTGAAGCTTTCTTT. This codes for CASSGGGGEAFF. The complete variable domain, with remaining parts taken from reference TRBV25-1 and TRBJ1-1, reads EADIYQTPRYLVIGTGKKITLECSQTMGHDKMYWYQQDPGMELHLIHYSYGVNSTEKGDLSSESTVSRIRTEHFPLTLESARPSHTSQYLCASSGGGGEAFFGQGTRLTVV.

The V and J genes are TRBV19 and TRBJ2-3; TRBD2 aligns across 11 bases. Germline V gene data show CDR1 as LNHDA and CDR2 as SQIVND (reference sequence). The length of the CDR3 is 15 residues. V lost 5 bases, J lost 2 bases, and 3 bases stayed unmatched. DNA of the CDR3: TGTGCCAGTAGTCGGACTAGCGGGTACACAGATACGCAGTATTTT. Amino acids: CASSRTSGYTDTQYF.

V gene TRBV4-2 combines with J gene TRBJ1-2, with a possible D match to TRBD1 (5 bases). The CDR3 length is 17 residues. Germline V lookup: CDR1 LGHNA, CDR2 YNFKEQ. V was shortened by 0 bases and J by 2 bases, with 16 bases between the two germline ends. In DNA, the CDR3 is TGTGCCAGCAGCCAAGATTTACCCGACAGTTTAAACTATGGCTACACCTTC. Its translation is CASSQDLPDSLNYGYTF.

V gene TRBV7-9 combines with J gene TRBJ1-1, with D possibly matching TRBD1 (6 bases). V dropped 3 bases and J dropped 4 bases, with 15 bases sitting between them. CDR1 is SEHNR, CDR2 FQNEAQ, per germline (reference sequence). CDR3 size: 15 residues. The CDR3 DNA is TGTGCCAGCAGCTTTGCGGGGGGCGCAGGCACTGAAGCTTTCTTT. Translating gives CASSFAGGAGTEAFF.

The CDR3 DNA sequence: TGCGCCAGCAGCTCCGGGACTAGCGGGGGGGCCGGCACAGATACGCAGTATTTT. Its protein is CASSSGTSGGAGTDTQYF. V usage is TRBV5-1 and J usage is TRBJ2-3; 16 bases map to TRBD2. V was pared by 3 bases and J by 1 base, with 5 bases of the junction left unmatched. Germline CDR1 reads SGHRS; CDR2 reads YFSETQ. CDR3 length equals 18 residues.

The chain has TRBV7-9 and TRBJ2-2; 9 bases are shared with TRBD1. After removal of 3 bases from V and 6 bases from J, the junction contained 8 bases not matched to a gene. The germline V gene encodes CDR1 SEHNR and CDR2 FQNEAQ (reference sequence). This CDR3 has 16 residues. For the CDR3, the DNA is TGTGCCAGCAGCTTTCCAAGGGACAGGGAGGCCGGGGAGCTGTTTTTT. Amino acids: CASSFPRDREAGELFF.